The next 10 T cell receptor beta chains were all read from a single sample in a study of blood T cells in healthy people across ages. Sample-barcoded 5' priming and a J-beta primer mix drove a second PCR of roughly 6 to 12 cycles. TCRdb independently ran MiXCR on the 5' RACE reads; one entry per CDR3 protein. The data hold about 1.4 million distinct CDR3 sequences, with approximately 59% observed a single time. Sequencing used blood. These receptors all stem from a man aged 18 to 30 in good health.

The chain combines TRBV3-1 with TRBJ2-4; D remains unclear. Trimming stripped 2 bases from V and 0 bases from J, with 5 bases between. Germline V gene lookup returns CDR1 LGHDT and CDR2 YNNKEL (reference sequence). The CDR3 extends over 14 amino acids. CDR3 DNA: TGTGCCAGCAGCCAATTCAGAGCCAAAAACATTCAGTACTTC. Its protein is CASSQFRAKNIQYF.

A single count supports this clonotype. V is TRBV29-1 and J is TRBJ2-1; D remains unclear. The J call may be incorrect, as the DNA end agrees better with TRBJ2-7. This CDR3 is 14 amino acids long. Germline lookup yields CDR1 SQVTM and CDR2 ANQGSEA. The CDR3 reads CSVEESTSYNEQYF. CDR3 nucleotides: TGCAGCGTTGAAGAATCCACCTCCTACAATGAGCAGTACTTC.

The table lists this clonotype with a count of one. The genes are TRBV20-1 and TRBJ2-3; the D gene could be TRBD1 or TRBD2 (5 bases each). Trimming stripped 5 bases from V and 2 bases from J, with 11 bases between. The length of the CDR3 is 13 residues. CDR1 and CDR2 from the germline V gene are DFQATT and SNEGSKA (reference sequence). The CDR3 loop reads CSAPRGDTDTQYF. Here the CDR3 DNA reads TGCAGTGCTCCACGAGGGGACACAGATACGCAGTATTTT.

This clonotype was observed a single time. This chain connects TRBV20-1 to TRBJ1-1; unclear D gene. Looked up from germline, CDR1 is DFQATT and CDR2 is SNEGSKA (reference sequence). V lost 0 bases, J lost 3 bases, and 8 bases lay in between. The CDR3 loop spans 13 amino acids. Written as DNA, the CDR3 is TGCAGTGCTAGAGATCGCAGATACACTGAAGCTTTCTTT. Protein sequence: CSARDRRYTEAFF.

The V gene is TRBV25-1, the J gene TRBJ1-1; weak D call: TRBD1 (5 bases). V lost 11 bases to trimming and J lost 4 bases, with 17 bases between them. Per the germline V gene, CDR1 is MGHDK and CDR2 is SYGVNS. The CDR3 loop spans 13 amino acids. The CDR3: CALGDGAGTEAFF. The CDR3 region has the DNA TGTGCCCTGGGGGACGGGGCGGGCACTGAAGCTTTCTTT.

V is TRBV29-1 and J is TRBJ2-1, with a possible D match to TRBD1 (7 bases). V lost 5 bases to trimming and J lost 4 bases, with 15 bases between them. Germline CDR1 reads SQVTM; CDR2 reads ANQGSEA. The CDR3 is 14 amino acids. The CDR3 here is CSVRRGRRYNEQFF. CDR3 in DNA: TGCAGCGTTCGGAGGGGGCGTCGATACAATGAGCAGTTCTTC.

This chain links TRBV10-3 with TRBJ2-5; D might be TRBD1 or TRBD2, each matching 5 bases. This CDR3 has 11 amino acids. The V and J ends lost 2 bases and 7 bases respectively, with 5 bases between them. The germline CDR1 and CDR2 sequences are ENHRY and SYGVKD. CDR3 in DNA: TGTGCCATCAGTGAGGGGGGGACCCAGTACTTC. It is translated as CAISEGGTQYF.

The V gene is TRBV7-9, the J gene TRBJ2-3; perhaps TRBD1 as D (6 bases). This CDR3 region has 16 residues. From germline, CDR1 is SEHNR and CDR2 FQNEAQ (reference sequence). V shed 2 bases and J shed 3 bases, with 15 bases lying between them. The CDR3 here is CASSLPIQGLTDTQYF. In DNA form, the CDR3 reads TGTGCCAGCAGCTTACCGATACAGGGTTTAACAGATACGCAGTATTTT.

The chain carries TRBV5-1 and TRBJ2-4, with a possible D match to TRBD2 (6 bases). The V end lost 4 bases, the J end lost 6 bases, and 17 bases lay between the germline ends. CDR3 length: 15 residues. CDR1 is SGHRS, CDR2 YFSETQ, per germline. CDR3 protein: CASSPWGSGGNIQYF. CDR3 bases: TGCGCCAGCAGCCCTTGGGGTAGCGGAGGAAACATTCAGTACTTC.

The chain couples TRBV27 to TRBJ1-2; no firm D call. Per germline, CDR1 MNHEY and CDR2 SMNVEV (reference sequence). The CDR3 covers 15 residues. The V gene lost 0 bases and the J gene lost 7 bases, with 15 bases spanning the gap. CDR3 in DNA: TGTGCCAGCAGTTTATCGCCTAACGGATCGGGTGGCTACACCTTC. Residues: CASSLSPNGSGGYTF.